Below are 17 T cell receptor beta chains sequenced from a single sample in a study of regulatory T cells in long-lasting Graves disease. Arm-PCR of CDR3 regions with iRepertoire HTBI primers generated TCR beta libraries. MiXCR, applied by TCRdb to the multiplex PCR reads, yields one record per CDR3 protein. Here the sample spans roughly 450,000 distinct CDR3 sequences, around 20% being singletons. The time point is: persistent/refractory GD, antithyroid drugs over 5 years with positive TRAb. RNA isolated from PBMCs was used to make the TCR library. Specimen: peripheral blood mononuclear cells (PBMCs), collected when the disease was refractory, from a patient treated with antithyroid drugs. The receptor set was obtained from a female donor with Graves disease.

This clonotype showed up many times. The V call is TRBV7-2, the J call TRBJ1-1; tentative D call: TRBD1 (5 bases). There are 12 residues in the CDR3. Per the germline V gene, CDR1 is SGHTA and CDR2 is FQGNSA. Trimming stripped 6 bases from V and 6 bases from J, with 11 bases between. The CDR3 protein is CASRAPGPEAFF. CDR3 bases: TGTGCCAGCAGGGCCCCAGGGCCTGAAGCTTTCTTT.

J is TRBJ2-7 and V is TRBV7-3, with D possibly TRBD2 on 5 matching bases. Per the germline V gene, CDR1 is SGHTA and CDR2 is FQGTGA. The V end lost 5 bases, the J end lost 6 bases, and 14 bases lay between the germline ends. The CDR3 runs 13 residues. CDR3 in amino acids: CASSPLRVSEQYF. In nucleotides, the CDR3 is TGTGCCAGCAGCCCTCTGAGGGTCTCCGAGCAGTACTTC.

The DNA of the CDR3 is TGTGCCAGCAGCGTAGAGGTAGGGACCTACGAGCAGTACTTC. It yields the protein CASSVEVGTYEQYF. The chain carries TRBV9 and TRBJ2-7; D ambiguous. The length of the CDR3 is 14 residues. V was shortened by 0 bases and J by 2 bases, with 9 bases between the two germline ends. Germline CDR1 is SGDLS and CDR2 is YYNGEE.

CDR3 DNA: TGTGCCAGCAGCTTTCCCCCCGGGCGGTCTAACACCGGGGAGCTGTTTTTT. It translates to CASSFPPGRSNTGELFF. V and J are TRBV11-2 and TRBJ2-2; no clear D gene. V lost 3 bases and J 2 bases, leaving 16 bases between the germline ends. The CDR3 has 17 residues. Germline V gene sequence: CDR1 SGHAT, CDR2 FQNNGV.

This clonotype showed up just a few times. The chain joins TRBV24-1 to TRBJ1-2; D ambiguous. This CDR3 comprises 14 residues. In germline, CDR1 is KGHDR, CDR2 SFDVKD. The ends were cut back, 3 bases at V and 6 bases at J, with 13 bases in the middle. DNA for the CDR3: TGTGCCACCAGTGATCCCCTCGGACGGAATGGCTACACCTTC. It yields the protein CATSDPLGRNGYTF.

In the case of this clonotype: A much larger clone lies one base from this, so it may be a read error. This chain links TRBV6-9 with TRBJ2-6; the D gene is possibly TRBD2 (6 bases). CDR1 and CDR2 (germline): MNHGY, SVAAGI. This CDR3 comprises 15 residues. V lost 3 bases, J lost 4 bases, and 10 bases lay in between. CDR3 residues: CASSYGGFGANVLTF. The CDR3 DNA reads TGTGCCAGCAGTTACGGGGGATTCGGGGCCAACGTCCTGACTTTC.

CDR3 bases: TGTGCCAGCTTCCAGGGTGGGGCCCACTACGAGCAGTACTTC. This encodes CASFQGGAHYEQYF. This chain connects TRBV18 to TRBJ2-7; tentative D call: TRBD1 (5 bases). Deletions cut 7 bases from V and 3 bases from J, with 16 bases between. This CDR3 is 14 amino acids long. CDR1 is KGHSH and CDR2 is LQKENI in the germline V gene.

This clonotype was recorded many times. V gene TRBV7-8 combines with J gene TRBJ2-7; 8 nucleotides line up with TRBD2. CDR1 and CDR2 from the germline V gene are SGHVS and FQNEAQ. This CDR3 region has 15 residues. V shed 2 bases and J 2 bases; nucleotides not matched to a gene: 5. CDR3 protein: CASSLKAGGPYEQYF. The DNA of the CDR3 is TGTGCCAGCAGCTTAAAGGCGGGAGGACCCTACGAGCAGTACTTC.

This chain connects TRBV10-3 to TRBJ2-7, with D perhaps being TRBD1 or TRBD2 (5 bases each). The V gene's germline CDR1 is ENHRY and CDR2 SYGVKD. There are 14 residues in the CDR3. Trimming pared 2 bases from V and 1 base from J, leaving 9 bases between. As DNA, the CDR3 is TGTGCCATCAGTGAGACAGGAGGTTCCTACGAGCAGTACTTC. This translates into CAISETGGSYEQYF.

The J gene is TRBJ2-3, the V gene TRBV6-5; D uncertain. Trimming removed 1 base from V and 6 bases from J, with 14 bases in between. The CDR3 extends over 15 amino acids. The germline gives CDR1 MNHEY, CDR2 SVGAGI. The CDR3, as DNA: TGTGCCAGCAGTTACTTCAGGCTAGTCCCCGATACGCAGTATTTT. Protein sequence: CASSYFRLVPDTQYF.

This chain uses TRBV2 with TRBJ2-1; no clear D. Between the trimmed V and J ends, which lost 7 bases and 4 bases, there was a span of 11 bases. CDR1 is SNHLY and CDR2 is FYNNEI in the germline V gene. The CDR3 runs to 13 residues. The DNA of the CDR3 is TGTGCCAGCACGGCGAACAGTTACAATGAGCAGTTCTTC. As protein: CASTANSYNEQFF.

The V call is TRBV7-2, the J call TRBJ1-5, with 9 bases identical to TRBD1. This CDR3 comprises 17 residues. CDR1 SGHTA and CDR2 FQGNSA come from the germline V gene. The V gene end was trimmed by 2 bases and the J gene end by 10 bases; junction bases not matched to a gene: 15. Here the CDR3 DNA reads TGTGCCAGCAGCTTATCAACCGGGACAGGGCCAGGATTCCCCCAGCATTTT. Translation gives CASSLSTGTGPGFPQHF.

This clonotype has at least ten counts. The chain is built from TRBV6-1 and TRBJ2-5, with D perhaps given as TRBD1 or TRBD2 (5 bases each). Trimming stripped 8 bases from V and 5 bases from J, with 18 bases between. Germline CDR1 MNHNS, CDR2 SASEGT. The CDR3 has 14 residues. The CDR3 loop is CASRRRPGLETQYF. The CDR3 bases are TGTGCCAGCCGAAGGAGGCCAGGGCTGGAGACCCAGTACTTC.

The V gene is TRBV20-1, the J gene TRBJ1-1; unclear D gene. CDR1 is DFQATT and CDR2 is SNEGSKA in the germline V gene (reference sequence). Trimming left V 6 bases short and J 6 bases short, with 14 bases between. The CDR3 consists of 12 residues. The CDR3 reads CSAPEGSAEAFF. The CDR3 DNA is TGCAGTGCCCCGGAGGGTAGTGCTGAAGCTTTCTTT.

This clonotype has more than one count but fewer than ten. One end of the junction is discordant with germline, which a read error may explain. The CDR3, as DNA: TGTGCTAGTGGTTTGGGCCCAGATTACGAACAGTACTTC. This codes for CASGLGPDYEQYF. The chain uses TRBV12-5 and TRBJ2-7; D is uncertain. The germline V gene has CDR1 LGHNT and CDR2 FRNRAP. There are 13 residues in the CDR3.

The V and J genes are TRBV10-3 and TRBJ2-1, with D tentatively TRBD2 (6 bases). CDR3 size: 15 residues. CDR1 is ENHRY, CDR2 SYGVKD, per germline. The V end was cut by 7 bases, the J end by 6 bases, with 19 bases between. This chain's CDR3 is CAINSGGTNGNEQFF. For the CDR3, the DNA is TGTGCCATCAATTCTGGGGGGACCAACGGCAATGAGCAGTTCTTC.

This clonotype was seen a handful of times. The rearrangement links TRBV13 to TRBJ1-1; unclear D gene. CDR1 is PRHDT and CDR2 is FYEKMQ in the germline V gene (reference sequence). V shed 7 bases and J shed 7 bases, with 7 bases lying between them. This CDR3 contains 10 residues. As DNA, the CDR3 is TGTGCCAGCACCCGGAATGAAGCTTTCTTT. Protein product: CASTRNEAFF. Using reference TRBV13 and TRBJ1-1 for the parts outside the CDR3, the full variable domain is AAGVIQSPRHLIKEKRETATLKCYPIPRHDTVYWYQQGPGQDPQFLISFYEKMQSDKGSIPDRFSAQQFSDYHSELNMSSLELGDSALYFCASTRNEAFFGQGTRLTVV.